The TCR beta chain under discussion was sequenced for a study of T cell changes during pregnancy in multiple sclerosis. The table came from immunoSEQ multiplex PCR; TCRdb's copy has only in-frame clones and leaves some out. The sample lists 75,000 to 95,000 clones; under 95% were seen once. Germline CDR1 and CDR2: MNHEY and SMNVEV (reference sequence). Trimming took off 6 bases at V and 2 bases at J, with 10 bases between the two ends. The length of the CDR3 is 14 residues. This clone was observed a handful of times. This sequence joins TRBV27 and TRBJ1-4; maybe TRBD1 (5 bases). The sequence derives from a female donor with multiple sclerosis, enrolled in a pregnancy study. Sequencing used peripheral blood, obtained before pregnancy. In nucleotides, the CDR3 is TGTGCCAGCAGCTTTGGACACACTAATGAAAAACTGTTTTTT. Translating gives CASSFGHTNEKLFF.